The T cell receptor beta chain described here comes from a study of shared clonotypes between healthy human individuals. Genomic DNA per cell subset filled all wells of several immunoSEQ plates. This table comes from immunoSEQ multiplex PCR, and its TCRdb copy is limited to in-frame clones, with some not included. This table holds 2.5 million or so clones, more than 80% found once. The source of this sequence is a young man in good health. Input material: naive CD4+ T cells sorted from blood. Subset defined: CD45RA+ positively selected.

The CDR3 spells CASSLLGAGIYEQYF. For the CDR3, the DNA is TGTGCCAGCAGCTTACTCGGAGCGGGAATCTACGAGCAGTACTTC. This chain links TRBV7-2 with TRBJ2-7; 7 bases are a match to TRBD2. J lost 3 bases, V lost 2 bases, and 7 bases had no gene match. The germline V gene encodes CDR1 SGHTA and CDR2 FQGNSA. CDR3 length: 15 residues. The full variable domain, with the rest looked up from reference TRBV7-2 and TRBJ2-7, is GAGVSQSPSNKVTEKGKDVELRCDPISGHTALYWYRQSLGQGLEFLIYFQGNSAPDKSGLPSDRFSAERTGGSVSTLTIQRTQQEDSAVYLCASSLLGAGIYEQYFGPGTRLTVT.